Listed below are T cell receptor beta chains from one sample, sequenced in a study of blood T cell repertoires in COVID-19. The protocol was immunoSEQ multiplex PCR, while the TCRdb copy is restricted to in-frame clones and leaves out a portion. This table has 70,000 or so clones, 85% to 90% appearing once. The sequencing sample was made of peripheral blood. The receptors come from a woman of 80 years or more with active or convalescent COVID-19. CDR3s include the opening cysteine and the closing phenylalanine or tryptophan. The D gene is left open where the match is weak. For some rows the clone size is stated as once, few or many, or as a class when expanded; others skip it.

clone size	D gene	V gene	J gene	CDR3 protein	CDR3 DNA
NA	NA	TRBV7-2	TRBJ2-5	CASSLIPGQETQYF	TGTGCCAGCAGCTTAATCCCAGGACAAGAGACCCAGTACTTC
NA	NA	TRBV5-4	TRBJ1-2	CASSYTGGGYTF	TGTGCCAGCAGTTATACGGGTGGTGGCTACACCTTC
NA	NA	TRBV24-1	TRBJ1-2	CATSDNRSRGYTF	TGTGCCACCAGTGATAACAGGTCCCGTGGCTACACCTTC
NA	TRBD2	TRBV6-6	TRBJ2-3	CASSPGLAGGTDTQYF	TGTGCCAGCAGTCCCGGACTAGCGGGGGGCACAGATACGCAGTATTTT
NA	TRBD1	TRBV5-4	TRBJ2-5	CASSESDRGRETQYF	TGTGCCAGCAGCGAATCGGACAGGGGGCGTGAGACCCAGTACTTC
few	TRBD2	TRBV6-6	TRBJ2-3	CASSHWTSGTTDTQYF	TGTGCCAGCAGTCACTGGACTAGCGGGACCACAGATACGCAGTATTTT
NA	NA	TRBV4-3	TRBJ1-1	CASSQDTGSWAEAFF	TGCGCCAGCAGCCAAGACACAGGGAGTTGGGCTGAAGCTTTCTTT
NA	NA	TRBV28	TRBJ1-5	CASSLSNDLQPQHF	TGTGCCAGCAGTTTATCTAACGATCTTCAGCCCCAGCATTTT
NA	NA	TRBV18	TRBJ1-2	CASQNRGQGTNYGYTF	TGTGCCAGCCAAAATCGGGGTCAGGGGACAAACTATGGCTACACCTTC
NA	NA	TRBV7-9	TRBJ2-5	CASRGETQYF	TGTGCCAGCCGAGGAGAGACCCAGTACTTC
NA	TRBD2	TRBV5-4	TRBJ2-3	CASSLLAGVGDTQYF	TGTGCCAGCAGCTTGCTCGCGGGGGTGGGAGATACGCAGTATTTT
NA	TRBD1	TRBV9	TRBJ2-3	CASSDGTGEPDTQYF	TGTGCCAGCAGCGACGGGACAGGGGAGCCAGATACGCAGTATTTT
NA	TRBD2	TRBV6-1	TRBJ2-3	CASSESGLAGFDASTDTQYF	TGTGCCAGCAGTGAATCGGGACTAGCGGGGTTCGACGCTAGCACAGATACGCAGTATTTT
NA	TRBD2	TRBV7-2	TRBJ2-7	CASSSFSGGYSYEQYF	TGTGCCAGCAGCTCGTTTAGCGGGGGCTATTCCTACGAGCAGTACTTC
NA	NA	TRBV15	TRBJ2-3	CATQGRLRGVTDTQYF	TGTGCCACCCAAGGGCGTCTTCGCGGGGTAACAGATACGCAGTATTTT
NA	TRBD2	TRBV5-1	TRBJ2-1	CASSFTSGGNNEQFF	TGCGCCAGCAGCTTTACTAGCGGGGGAAACAATGAGCAGTTCTTC
NA	NA	TRBV27	TRBJ1-2	CASSLAGSNYGYTF	TGTGCCAGCAGTTTAGCCGGTTCCAACTATGGCTACACCTTC
NA	TRBD1	TRBV28	TRBJ1-2	CASSSGDSRERGRPYTF	TGTGCCAGCAGTTCGGGGGACAGCCGAGAGAGGGGTAGACCCTACACCTTC
NA	TRBD1	TRBV20-1	TRBJ1-2	CSASTGGSYGYTF	TGCAGTGCTAGTACAGGGGGAAGCTATGGCTACACCTTC
once	TRBD1	TRBV4-3	TRBJ1-2	CASSHVTGANNYGYTF	TGCGCCAGCAGCCACGTGACAGGGGCGAATAACTATGGCTACACCTTC
NA	NA	TRBV18	TRBJ2-3	CASSSGATDTQYF	TGTGCCAGCTCATCTGGGGCCACAGATACGCAGTATTTT
NA	NA	TRBV28	TRBJ1-4	CASSAVVIEKLFF	TGTGCCAGCAGTGCGGTGGTTATTGAAAAACTGTTTTTT
NA	TRBD2	TRBV9	TRBJ2-1	CASSVLAGSSYNEQFF	TGTGCCAGCAGCGTACTAGCGGGAAGCTCCTACAATGAGCAGTTCTTC
NA	TRBD2	TRBV5-4	TRBJ2-7	CASSLGAGVSYEQYF	TGTGCCAGCAGCTTGGGCGCGGGGGTGTCCTACGAGCAGTACTTC
NA	TRBD1	TRBV30	TRBJ1-3	CAWSVQGLKPIYF	TGTGCCTGGAGTGTACAGGGGCTCAAACCCATATATTTT
NA	NA	TRBV6-5	TRBJ2-7	CASSPRQDLREQYF	TGTGCCAGCAGCCCCCGGCAGGACTTACGCGAGCAGTACTTC
NA	TRBD1	TRBV6-5	TRBJ1-6	CASSQGQYNSPLHF	TGTGCCAGCAGTCAGGGACAGTATAATTCACCCCTCCACTTT
NA	TRBD1	TRBV9	TRBJ1-6	CASSVEDRGTYNSPLHF	TGTGCCAGCAGCGTGGAAGACAGGGGGACCTATAATTCACCCCTCCACTTT
NA	TRBD2	TRBV27	TRBJ2-3	CASSLSGTSGTDTQYF	TGTGCCAGCAGTTTATCCGGGACTAGCGGCACAGATACGCAGTATTTT
NA	NA	TRBV6-2/TRBV6-3	TRBJ2-3	CASSRAYYLTDTQYF	TGTGCCAGCAGCCGAGCCTACTATCTCACAGATACGCAGTATTTT
few	NA	TRBV18	TRBJ1-1	CASSPSGGEAFF	TGTGCCAGCTCACCATCCGGGGGTGAAGCTTTCTTT
once	NA	TRBV7-3	TRBJ2-7	CASSLHQGPYEQYF	TGTGCCAGCAGCTTACATCAGGGCCCCTACGAGCAGTACTTC
once	NA	TRBV4-1	TRBJ2-3	CASSPQSTDTQYF	TGCGCCAGCAGCCCCCAAAGCACAGATACGCAGTATTTT
NA	NA	TRBV19	TRBJ1-2	CASRAPGDAYGYTF	TGTGCCAGTAGGGCCCCGGGGGACGCATATGGCTACACCTTC
once	NA	TRBV7-2	TRBJ1-5	CASSLERSNQPQHF	TGTGCCAGCAGCTTAGAACGGTCCAATCAGCCCCAGCATTTT
NA	NA	TRBV5-5	TRBJ1-1	CASSLAGGDTEAFF	TGTGCCAGCAGCTTAGCGGGAGGGGACACTGAAGCTTTCTTT
NA	TRBD1	TRBV7-2	TRBJ2-3	CASSLLGTGVDTQYF	TGTGCCAGCAGCTTATTAGGGACAGGGGTAGATACGCAGTATTTT
NA	TRBD1	TRBV2	TRBJ1-6	CASSEAGQGNSPLHF	TGTGCCAGCAGTGAAGCGGGACAGGGGAATTCACCCCTCCACTTT
NA	TRBD1	TRBV4-3	TRBJ2-7	CASSLGQRGRVRNEQYF	TGCGCCAGCAGCCTGGGACAGCGAGGCAGGGTTCGGAACGAGCAGTACTTC
once	NA	TRBV5-1	TRBJ2-7	CASSPLVGAEGKNEQYF	TGCGCCAGCAGCCCCTTGGTGGGGGCCGAGGGGAAGAACGAGCAGTACTTC
NA	NA	TRBV3-1/TRBV3-2	TRBJ1-6	CASSQGYRTSPLHF	TGTGCCAGCAGCCAAGGGTACAGGACTTCACCCCTCCACTTT
NA	NA	TRBV11-3	TRBJ2-2	CASRSGDRTGELFF	TGTGCCAGCAGGAGTGGAGATCGAACCGGGGAGCTGTTTTTT